The 25 T cell receptor beta chains presented below share a single source sample, sequenced in a study of response to subunit inactivated influenza vaccine. Via MiXCR, TCRdb re-called the RT-PCR reads, giving one row per CDR3 protein. This table holds just over 300,000 distinct CDR3 sequences, about 20% found once. The sample here was PBMCs from blood, taken approximately 22 months after vaccination. Receptors were obtained from a man between 50 and 75 years old who received an inactivated influenza vaccine.

CDR3 protein: CASSQEFAGGTYLSYNEQFF. For the CDR3, the DNA is TGTGCCAGCAGCCAAGAGTTTGCGGGGGGGACCTACCTCTCCTACAATGAGCAGTTCTTC. The rearrangement uses TRBV3-1 and TRBJ2-1; TRBD2 agrees at 9 bases. V dropped 0 bases and J dropped 0; count of bases not matched to a gene: 12. The CDR3 is 20 residues long. The germline gives CDR1 LGHDT, CDR2 YNNKEL (reference sequence).

This sequence joins TRBV4-1 and TRBJ2-5; TRBD1 might be the D (7 bases). V dropped 3 bases and J dropped 4 bases, with 18 bases sitting between them. Looked up from germline, CDR1 is MGHRA and CDR2 is YSYEKL. The CDR3 runs 16 residues. In DNA, the CDR3 is TGCGCCAGCAGCCATGCCCGACAGGGAGGCCGAGAGACCCAGTACTTC. It yields the protein CASSHARQGGRETQYF.

This clonotype was detected only a few times. V is TRBV6-1 and J is TRBJ2-5; tentative D call: TRBD1 (5 bases). Trimming removed 5 bases at V and 5 bases at J, with 15 bases between. This CDR3 region has 14 residues. The V gene's germline CDR1 is MNHNS and CDR2 SASEGT. DNA for the CDR3: TGTGCCAGCAGTAGGGGCAGAATGGAGGAGACCCAGTACTTC. Translation gives CASSRGRMEETQYF.

This clonotype occurred a few times. The rearrangement joins TRBV7-2 to TRBJ1-4; perhaps TRBD1 as D (5 bases). Deletions cut 5 bases from V and 5 bases from J, with 9 bases between. This CDR3 spans 13 amino acids. CDR1 and CDR2 from the germline V gene are SGHTA and FQGNSA. CDR3 DNA: TGTGCCAGCAGCACCAACAGGAATGAAAAACTGTTTTTT. This translates into CASSTNRNEKLFF.

The chain combines TRBV4-2 with TRBJ1-5, with D maybe TRBD1 (6 bases). The V gene's germline CDR1 is LGHNA and CDR2 YNFKEQ. Trimming removed 1 base at V and 0 bases at J, with 13 bases between. There are 17 residues in the CDR3. CDR3: CASSQVSYRDSNQPQHF. Here the CDR3 DNA reads TGTGCCAGCAGCCAAGTTTCATACAGGGATAGCAATCAGCCCCAGCATTTT.

J is TRBJ1-2 and V is TRBV7-8; 8 positions match TRBD1. The CDR3 runs to 15 residues. Germline V gene lookup returns CDR1 SGHVS and CDR2 FQNEAQ. The ends lost 2 bases at V and 2 bases at J; junction bases unmatched: 4. For the CDR3, the DNA is TGTGCCAGCAGCTTAATTGGACAGGGAAACTATGGCTACACCTTC. Encoded protein: CASSLIGQGNYGYTF.

This clonotype came up a few times. The chain links TRBV4-1 to TRBJ2-1; no clear D. V gave up 0 bases and J gave up 6 bases, with 3 bases separating them. Per the germline V gene, CDR1 is MGHRA and CDR2 is YSYEKL. The CDR3 loop spans 12 amino acids. CDR3 DNA sequence: TGCGCCAGCAGCCAAGAGTCCAATGAGCAGTTCTTC. As protein: CASSQESNEQFF.

This clonotype was observed many times. This chain joins TRBV7-6 and TRBJ1-3; D unresolved. Looked up from germline, CDR1 is SGHVS and CDR2 is FNYEAQ. This CDR3 region has 15 residues. V lost 3 bases and J 0 bases, leaving 9 bases between the germline ends. The CDR3 sequence is CASSFSGDSGNTIYF. The CDR3 bases are TGTGCCAGCAGCTTCTCCGGTGACTCTGGAAACACCATATATTTT.

The chain combines TRBV29-1 with TRBJ2-7, with unresolved D. Trimming removed 4 bases from V and 3 bases from J, with 7 bases in between. CDR3 size: 11 residues. The germline V gene has CDR1 SQVTM and CDR2 ANQGSEA. CDR3 region: CSVGSLYEQYF. The DNA of the CDR3 is TGCAGCGTTGGATCACTCTACGAGCAGTACTTC.

In its sample, this clonotype was seen a few times. The chain has TRBV20-1 and TRBJ2-6; TRBD1 agrees at 8 bases. Germline loops: CDR1 DFQATT, CDR2 SNEGSKA (reference sequence). This CDR3 comprises 17 residues. The junction had 6 bases not matched to a gene; V was cut back by 2 bases and J by 0 bases. CDR3 sequence (DNA): TGCAGTGCTAGACAGGGGGCGATTAACTCTGGGGCCAACGTCCTGACTTTC. Its protein product is CSARQGAINSGANVLTF.

The chain carries TRBV11-3 and TRBJ2-1, with TRBD2 identical over 10 bases. In germline, CDR1 is SGHNT, CDR2 YENEEA. Trimming at V came to 5 bases and at J to 4 bases, leaving 11 bases not matched to a gene. The CDR3 totals 17 residues. This CDR3 reads CASSRGLAEGKYNEQFF. The CDR3, as DNA: TGTGCCAGCAGCCGAGGACTAGCGGAGGGAAAGTACAATGAGCAGTTCTTC.

V and J are TRBV20-1 and TRBJ2-7; D might be TRBD1 or TRBD2, each matching 5 bases. CDR1 is DFQATT, CDR2 SNEGSKA, per germline (reference sequence). Trimming took 2 bases from V and 4 from J, leaving 15 bases between them. CDR3 length: 14 amino acids. The CDR3 nucleotides are TGCAGTGCTAGATCTTCCACCTGGGGGTACGAGCAGTACTTC. Protein sequence: CSARSSTWGYEQYF.

Many counts were recorded for this clonotype. V gene TRBV4-2 combines with J gene TRBJ1-5; TRBD1 matches at 7 bases. Germline trimming cut 2 bases from V and 7 bases from J; bases unmatched to any gene: 5. The CDR3 has 14 amino acids. Germline CDR1 reads LGHNA; CDR2 reads YNFKEQ. The CDR3 DNA reads TGTGCCAGCAGCCAACCGACAGGGAACCAGCCCCAGCATTTT. Translation gives CASSQPTGNQPQHF.

This clonotype was observed a handful of times. The gene calls are TRBV4-1 and TRBJ1-5; D gene ambiguous. The CDR3 has 19 amino acids. The V end lost 0 bases, the J end lost 0 bases, and 18 bases lay between the germline ends. The germline V gene encodes CDR1 MGHRA and CDR2 YSYEKL. The CDR3 DNA reads as TGCGCCAGCAGCCAAGACACAGCCGTCATCATCCCTAGCAATCAGCCCCAGCATTTT. Protein product: CASSQDTAVIIPSNQPQHF.

This clonotype was counted between two and nine times. The chain recombines TRBV12-3 or TRBV12-4 with TRBJ1-1; D call uncertain. The CDR3 spans 13 residues. The V end was cut by 5 bases, the J end by 3 bases, with 10 bases between. The CDR3 region has the DNA TGTGCCAGCAGTCAACAAGGACACACTGAAGCTTTCTTT. It codes for CASSQQGHTEAFF.

This clonotype has a handful of counts. The chain recombines TRBV5-5 with TRBJ2-4; unclear D gene. V lost 1 base, J lost 1 base, and 6 bases lay in between. Germline CDR1 reads SGHKS; CDR2 reads YYEKEE (reference sequence). The CDR3 spans 14 residues. The CDR3 spells CASSLFPAKNIQYF. The CDR3 region has the DNA TGTGCCAGCAGCTTGTTCCCTGCCAAAAACATTCAGTACTTC.

This chain uses TRBV4-3 with TRBJ1-4; D unresolved. V lost 1 base, J lost 4 bases, and 13 bases lay in between. This CDR3 is 16 amino acids long. Per germline, CDR1 LGHNA and CDR2 YSLEER. The CDR3 nucleotides read TGCGCCAGCAGCCAAGGCCACAACGGAGATAATGAAAAACTGTTTTTT. It translates to CASSQGHNGDNEKLFF.

This clonotype appeared a few times. The V gene is TRBV5-1, the J gene TRBJ2-6; TRBD1 might be the D (6 bases). This CDR3 has 17 amino acids. Per germline, CDR1 SGHRS and CDR2 YFSETQ. V was pared by 0 bases and J by 0 bases, with 10 bases between. CDR3 DNA sequence: TGCGCCAGCAGCTTGGAGGGACAAGTCTCTGGGGCCAACGTCCTGACTTTC. Translation gives CASSLEGQVSGANVLTF.

The CDR3 DNA follows: TGTGCCAGCAGCTTAGGCCCCTTAGACAGGGAAGCCGGGGAGCTGTTTTTT. This encodes CASSLGPLDREAGELFF. The rearrangement uses TRBV7-6 and TRBJ2-2; TRBD1 agrees at 7 bases. Germline V CDR1 and CDR2: SGHVS, FNYEAQ. This CDR3 is built from 17 residues. V lost 1 base to trimming and J lost 6 bases; unmatched junction nucleotides: 11.

This clonotype was seen only once. The V gene is TRBV11-2, the J gene TRBJ2-7, with 10 bases aligning to TRBD1. Germline trimming cut 8 bases from V and 5 bases from J; bases unmatched to any gene: 9. Germline V gives CDR1 SGHAT, CDR2 FQNNGV. This CDR3 contains 14 residues. The CDR3 nucleotides read TGTGCCAGCGGAAACCGGGACAGGGGCCACGAGCAGTACTTC. This encodes CASGNRDRGHEQYF.

The chain uses TRBV20-1 and TRBJ1-1; 9 nucleotides agree with TRBD1. CDR1 and CDR2 from the germline V gene are DFQATT and SNEGSKA (reference sequence). V lost 1 base and J lost 0; bases outside the gene matches: 3. The CDR3 spans 15 residues. CDR3 residues: CSARVQGAMNTEAFF. The CDR3 DNA follows: TGCAGTGCTAGAGTACAGGGGGCGATGAACACTGAAGCTTTCTTT.

This sequence joins TRBV11-2 and TRBJ1-4, with no clear D. The V and J ends lost 1 base and 6 bases respectively, with 12 bases between them. Germline V gene lookup returns CDR1 SGHAT and CDR2 FQNNGV. CDR3 length equals 15 residues. The CDR3 region has the DNA TGTGCCAGCAGCTTAGGGGAGAGGTCGGATGAAAAACTGTTTTTT. This sequence encodes CASSLGERSDEKLFF.

Only a few counts were recorded for this clonotype. This chain uses TRBV20-1 with TRBJ1-2, with TRBD1 matching over 8 bases. Germline CDR1 is DFQATT and CDR2 is SNEGSKA (reference sequence). This CDR3 has 13 residues. The junction had 10 bases not matched to a gene; V was cut back by 5 bases and J by 8 bases. CDR3 protein: CSAYSRGQRGYTF. DNA for the CDR3: TGCAGTGCTTATAGCAGGGGGCAGCGAGGCTACACCTTC.

This clonotype has just a few counts. The chain has TRBV20-1 and TRBJ1-6; maybe TRBD1 (6 bases). Germline-derived CDR1 and CDR2 are DFQATT and SNEGSKA (reference sequence). The CDR3 consists of 17 residues. V lost 2 bases to trimming and J lost 5 bases, with 19 bases between them. CDR3 coding DNA: TGCAGTGCTAGAAGTCAACCCGGGACATCGAATAATTCACCCCTCCACTTT. Protein sequence: CSARSQPGTSNNSPLHF.

The chain has TRBV7-6 and TRBJ2-1; D is undetermined. The CDR3 contains 16 residues. The germline gives CDR1 SGHVS, CDR2 FNYEAQ. The germline V and J ends were trimmed by 0 bases and 6 bases, with 15 bases remaining between them. The CDR3 region has the DNA TGTGCCAGCAGCTTAGCGCTCTTTACCACTTTCAATGAGCAGTTCTTC. It specifies CASSLALFTTFNEQFF.